The next 9 T cell receptor beta chains were all read from a single sample in a study of cytotoxic CD8 clonotypes in ibrutinib-treated CLL. Measured with immunoSEQ multiplex PCR; TCRdb has only the in-frame clones, and not every one. The table records about 160,000 clones, around 84% of them present only once. The sample consisted of PBMCs, taken after 12 months of ibrutinib treatment. Receptor source: a human donor with chronic lymphocytic leukemia.

The chain combines TRBV7-9 with TRBJ2-3; 11 positions match TRBD1. The CDR3 is 15 residues long. V lost 5 bases and J lost 9; bases outside the gene matches: 10. Germline assignment: CDR1 SEHNR and CDR2 FQNEAQ (reference sequence). CDR3 region: CASSPGQGEAETQYF. The DNA of the CDR3 is TGTGCCAGCAGCCCGGGACAGGGGGAGGCGGAAACGCAGTATTTT. Full variable domain (remainder filled in from reference TRBV7-9 and TRBJ2-3): DTGVSQNPRHKITKRGQNVTFRCDPISEHNRLYWYRQTLGQGPEFLTYFQNEAQLEKSRLLSDRFSAERPKGSFSTLEIQRTEQGDSAMYLCASSPGQGEAETQYFGPGTRLTVL.

The rearrangement joins TRBV7-6 to TRBJ1-6; D not certain. V shed 2 bases and J shed 8 bases, with 4 bases lying between them. Germline V gene lookup returns CDR1 SGHVS and CDR2 FNYEAQ. CDR3 length equals 12 residues. CDR3 nucleotides: TGTGCCAGCAGCTTACAGGATTCACCCCTCCACTTT. As protein: CASSLQDSPLHF. The variable domain in full, with the rest retrieved from reference TRBV7-6 and TRBJ1-6, is GAGVSQSPRYKVTKRGQDVALRCDPISGHVSLYWYRQALGQGPEFLTYFNYEAQQDKSGLPNDRFSAERPEGSISTLTIQRTEQRDSAMYRCASSLQDSPLHFGNGTRLTVT.

The V gene is TRBV7-2, the J gene TRBJ2-1; TRBD1 aligns across 8 bases. Trimming removed 5 bases from V and 10 bases from J; junction bases left unmatched: 10. The CDR3 is 14 amino acids. CDR1 SGHTA and CDR2 FQGNSA come from the germline V gene. The CDR3 is CASSLPWTGNEQFF. The CDR3 nucleotides read TGTGCCAGCAGCCTACCCTGGACAGGGAACGAGCAGTTCTTC.

The chain recombines TRBV7-8 with TRBJ2-7; D tentatively fits TRBD1 or TRBD2 (5 bases each). The V gene's germline CDR1 is SGHVS and CDR2 FQNEAQ. The CDR3 length is 12 residues. V lost 5 bases and J 3 bases, leaving 8 bases between the germline ends. The CDR3 reads CASSRDLYEQYF. The CDR3, as DNA: TGTGCCAGCAGCAGGGACCTCTACGAGCAGTACTTC.

This chain joins TRBV2 and TRBJ2-1; the D gene could be TRBD1 or TRBD2 (6 bases each). This CDR3 spans 15 amino acids. V lost 7 bases to trimming and J lost 4 bases, with 17 bases between them. Per germline, CDR1 SNHLY and CDR2 FYNNEI. The CDR3 spells CASKGGLLGYNEQFF. DNA of the CDR3: TGTGCCAGCAAGGGGGGACTCCTCGGGTACAATGAGCAGTTCTTC.

This clone was seen only a few times. The chain is built from TRBV19 and TRBJ2-1; 7 bases agree with TRBD1. Germline loops: CDR1 LNHDA, CDR2 SQIVND (reference sequence). V lost 4 bases to trimming and J lost 7 bases; unmatched junction nucleotides: 13. This CDR3 contains 16 residues. CDR3 protein: CASSSLEGAKGNEQFF. CDR3 nucleotides: TGTGCCAGTAGTAGTCTCGAGGGGGCGAAGGGGAATGAGCAGTTCTTC.

The chain employs TRBV14 and TRBJ1-2, with D uncertain. The germline CDR1 and CDR2 sequences are SGHDN and FVKESK. This CDR3 spans 13 amino acids. Trimming took 0 bases from V and 8 from J, leaving 10 bases between them. The CDR3 loop reads CASSQDMDRGYTF. For the CDR3, the DNA is TGTGCCAGCAGCCAAGATATGGATCGCGGCTACACCTTC.

The genes are TRBV5-4 and TRBJ2-2, with 12 bases that match TRBD2. The V segment lost 2 bases and the J segment 7 bases; nucleotides outside the gene matches: 6. Germline V gives CDR1 SGHNT, CDR2 YYREEE (reference sequence). This CDR3 has 16 amino acids. This CDR3 reads CASSFGTSGHNGELFF. The DNA for the CDR3 is TGTGCCAGCAGCTTCGGGACTAGCGGGCATAACGGGGAGCTGTTTTTT.

This clone is a singleton in its sample. The rearrangement joins TRBV5-6 to TRBJ1-5; no firm D call. Germline V CDR1 and CDR2: SGHDT, YYEEEE. This CDR3 region has 17 residues. The V gene lost 2 bases and the J gene lost 3 bases, with 18 bases spanning the gap. The CDR3 reads CASSFKTPLQVNQPQHF. The CDR3 region has the DNA TGTGCCAGCAGCTTTAAAACCCCGTTGCAGGTCAATCAGCCCCAGCATTTT.